Ten or more counts support the clone carrying this TCR beta chain. The sample belongs to a study of Graves' ophthalmopathy and Graves' hyperthyroidism. The study amplified TCR beta CDR3 regions using RNA transcripts. HTBI primers were used in a first-round RT-PCR, which preceded a second-round multiplex PCR. Each CDR3 protein is one row after TCRdb ran MiXCR on the multiplex PCR reads. The table lists a few hundred thousand distinct CDR3 sequences, approximately 18% of them singletons, with roughly 2.4% in the top ten. The germline V gene has CDR1 DFQATT and CDR2 SNEGSKA (reference sequence). This CDR3 comprises 13 residues. The V end lost 0 bases, the J end lost 3 bases, and 8 bases lay between the germline ends.

The receptor was derived from an adult woman with stable Graves' hyperthyroidism. This chain joins TRBV20-1 and TRBJ2-5, with D hard to call. Sequenced sample: peripheral blood. DNA for the CDR3: TGCAGTGCTAGAGATCATTTTGAAGAGACCCAGTACTTC. Translating it yields CSARDHFEETQYF.